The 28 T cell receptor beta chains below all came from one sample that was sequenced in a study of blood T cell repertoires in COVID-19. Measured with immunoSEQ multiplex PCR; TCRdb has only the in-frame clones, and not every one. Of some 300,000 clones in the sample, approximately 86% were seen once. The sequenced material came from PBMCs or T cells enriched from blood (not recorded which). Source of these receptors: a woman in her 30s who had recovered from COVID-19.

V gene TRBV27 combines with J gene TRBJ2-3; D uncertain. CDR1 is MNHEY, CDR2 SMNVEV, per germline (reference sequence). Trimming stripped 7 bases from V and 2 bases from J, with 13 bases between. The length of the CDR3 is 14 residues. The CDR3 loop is CASTRWADTDTQYF. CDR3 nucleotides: TGTGCCAGCACGCGATGGGCAGACACAGATACGCAGTATTTT.

In DNA, the CDR3 is TGTGCCAGCAGTGAGGACCCTTCCCGGGAGGGGGCGGAAATTTATGGCTACACCTTC. Its protein is CASSEDPSREGAEIYGYTF. The chain joins TRBV2 to TRBJ1-2, with 7 nucleotides matching TRBD1. Germline values: CDR1 SNHLY, CDR2 FYNNEI. The V gene end was trimmed by 3 bases and the J gene end by 5 bases; junction bases not matched to a gene: 21. This CDR3 is built from 19 residues.

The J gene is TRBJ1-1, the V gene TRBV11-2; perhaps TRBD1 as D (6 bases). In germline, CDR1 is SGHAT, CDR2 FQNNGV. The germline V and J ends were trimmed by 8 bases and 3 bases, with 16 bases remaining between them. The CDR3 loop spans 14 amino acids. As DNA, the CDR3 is TGTGCCAGCGCGAGGGGGGGGACGGACACTGAAGCTTTCTTT. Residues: CASARGGTDTEAFF.

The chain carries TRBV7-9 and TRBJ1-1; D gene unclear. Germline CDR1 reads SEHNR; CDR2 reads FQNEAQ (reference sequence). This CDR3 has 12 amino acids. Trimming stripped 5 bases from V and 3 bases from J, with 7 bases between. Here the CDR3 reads CASSPSYTEAFF. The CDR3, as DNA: TGTGCCAGCAGCCCGTCCTACACTGAAGCTTTCTTT.

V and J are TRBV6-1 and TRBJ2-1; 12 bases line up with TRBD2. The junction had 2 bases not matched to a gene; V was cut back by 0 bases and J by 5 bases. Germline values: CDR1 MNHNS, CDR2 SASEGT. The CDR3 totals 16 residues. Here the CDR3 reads CASSEAGLAGNNEQFF. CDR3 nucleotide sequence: TGTGCCAGCAGTGAAGCGGGACTAGCGGGTAACAATGAGCAGTTCTTC.

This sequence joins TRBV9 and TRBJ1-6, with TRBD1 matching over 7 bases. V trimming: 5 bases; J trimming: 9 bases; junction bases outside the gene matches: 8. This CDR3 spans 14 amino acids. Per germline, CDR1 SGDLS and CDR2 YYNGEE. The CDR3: CASSKTGTISPLHF. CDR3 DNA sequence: TGTGCCAGCAGTAAGACAGGGACGATTTCACCCCTCCACTTT.

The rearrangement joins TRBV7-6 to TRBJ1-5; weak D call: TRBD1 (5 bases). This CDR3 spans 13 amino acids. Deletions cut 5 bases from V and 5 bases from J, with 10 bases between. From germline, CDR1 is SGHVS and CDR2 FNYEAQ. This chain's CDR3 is CASSRTKDQPQHF. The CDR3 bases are TGTGCCAGCAGCCGGACAAAGGATCAGCCCCAGCATTTT.

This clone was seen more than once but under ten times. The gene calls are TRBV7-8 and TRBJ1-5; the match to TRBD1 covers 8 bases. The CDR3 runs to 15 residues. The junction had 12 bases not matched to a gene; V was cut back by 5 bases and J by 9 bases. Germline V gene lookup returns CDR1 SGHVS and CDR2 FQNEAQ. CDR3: CASSRDRGRGLPQHF. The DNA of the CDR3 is TGTGCCAGCAGCCGAGACAGGGGCCGAGGTTTGCCCCAGCATTTT.

The CDR3 here is CASSFAHREAFF. CDR3 nucleotide sequence: TGTGCCAGCAGCTTCGCACACCGTGAAGCTTTCTTT. The chain has TRBV7-9 and TRBJ1-1; no reliable D call. The V end was cut by 3 bases, the J end by 7 bases, with 9 bases between. CDR3 length: 12 amino acids. Germline CDR1 and CDR2: SEHNR and FQNEAQ (reference sequence).

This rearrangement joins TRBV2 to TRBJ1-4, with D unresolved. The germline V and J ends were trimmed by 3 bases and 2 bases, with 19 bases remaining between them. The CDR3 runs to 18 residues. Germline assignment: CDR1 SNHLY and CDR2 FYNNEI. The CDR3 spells CASSDRMFVGSTNEKLFF. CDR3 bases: TGTGCCAGCAGTGATCGCATGTTTGTAGGGAGTACTAATGAAAAACTGTTTTTT.

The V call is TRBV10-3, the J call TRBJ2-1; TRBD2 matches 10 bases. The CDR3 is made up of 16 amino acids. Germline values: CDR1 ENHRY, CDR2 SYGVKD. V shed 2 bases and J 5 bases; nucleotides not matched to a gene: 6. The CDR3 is CAISERRTSGNNEQFF. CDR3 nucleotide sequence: TGTGCCATCAGTGAGCGTCGCACTAGCGGGAACAATGAGCAGTTCTTC.

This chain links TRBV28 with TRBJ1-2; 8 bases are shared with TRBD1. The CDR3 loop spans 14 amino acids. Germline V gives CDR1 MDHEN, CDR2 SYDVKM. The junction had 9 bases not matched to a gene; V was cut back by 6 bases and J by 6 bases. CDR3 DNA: TGTGCCAGCAGAAACGGACAGGGTAGTGATGGCTACACCTTC. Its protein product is CASRNGQGSDGYTF.

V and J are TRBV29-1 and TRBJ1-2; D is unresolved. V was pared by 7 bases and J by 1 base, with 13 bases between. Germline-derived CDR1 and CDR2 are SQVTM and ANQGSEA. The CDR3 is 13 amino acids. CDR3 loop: CSAGEDFNYGYTF. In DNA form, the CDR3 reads TGCAGCGCCGGCGAGGACTTTAACTATGGCTACACCTTC. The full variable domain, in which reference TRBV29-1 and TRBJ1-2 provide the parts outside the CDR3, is SAVISQKPSRDICQRGTSLTIQCQVDSQVTMMFWYRQQPGQSLTLIATANQGSEATYESGFVIDKFPISRPNLTFSTLTVSNMSPEDSSIYLCSAGEDFNYGYTFGSGTRLTVV.

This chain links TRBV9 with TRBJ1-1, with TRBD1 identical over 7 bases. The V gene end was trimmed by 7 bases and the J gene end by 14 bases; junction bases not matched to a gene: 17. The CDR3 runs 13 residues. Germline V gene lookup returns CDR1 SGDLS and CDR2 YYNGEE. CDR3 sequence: CASGVPRPGTDFF. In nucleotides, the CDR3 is TGTGCCAGCGGGGTACCCAGACCCGGGACAGACTTCTTT.

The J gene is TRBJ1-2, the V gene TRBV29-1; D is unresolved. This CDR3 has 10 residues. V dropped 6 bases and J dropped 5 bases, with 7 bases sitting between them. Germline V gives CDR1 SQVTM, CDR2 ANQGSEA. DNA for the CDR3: TGCAGCGTATACAGTTATGGCTACACCTTC. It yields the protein CSVYSYGYTF. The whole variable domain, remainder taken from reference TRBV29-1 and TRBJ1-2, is SAVISQKPSRDICQRGTSLTIQCQVDSQVTMMFWYRQQPGQSLTLIATANQGSEATYESGFVIDKFPISRPNLTFSTLTVSNMSPEDSSIYLCSVYSYGYTFGSGTRLTVV.

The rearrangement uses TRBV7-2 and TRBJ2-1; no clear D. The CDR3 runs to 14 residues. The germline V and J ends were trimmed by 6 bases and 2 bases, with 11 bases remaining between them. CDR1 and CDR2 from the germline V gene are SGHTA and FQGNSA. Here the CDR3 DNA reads TGTGCCAGCAGTGTGCGCCTCACCTACAATGAGCAGTTCTTC. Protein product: CASSVRLTYNEQFF.

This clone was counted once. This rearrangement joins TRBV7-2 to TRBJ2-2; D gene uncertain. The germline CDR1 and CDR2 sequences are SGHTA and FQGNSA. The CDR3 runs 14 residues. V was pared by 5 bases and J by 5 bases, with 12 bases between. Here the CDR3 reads CASSAIFWTGELFF. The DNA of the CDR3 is TGTGCCAGCAGCGCGATCTTTTGGACCGGGGAGCTGTTTTTT.

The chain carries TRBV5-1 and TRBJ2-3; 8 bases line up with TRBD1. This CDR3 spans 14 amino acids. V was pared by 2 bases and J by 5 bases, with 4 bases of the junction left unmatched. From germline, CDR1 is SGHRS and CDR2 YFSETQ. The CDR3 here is CASSFRDRKDTQYF. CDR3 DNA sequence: TGCGCCAGCAGCTTCCGGGACAGGAAAGATACGCAGTATTTT.

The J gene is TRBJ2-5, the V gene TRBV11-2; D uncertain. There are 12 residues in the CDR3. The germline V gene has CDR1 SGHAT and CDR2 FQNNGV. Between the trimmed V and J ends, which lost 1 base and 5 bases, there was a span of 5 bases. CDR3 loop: CASSLVYETQYF. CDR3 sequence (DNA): TGTGCCAGCAGCTTAGTCTACGAGACCCAGTACTTC.

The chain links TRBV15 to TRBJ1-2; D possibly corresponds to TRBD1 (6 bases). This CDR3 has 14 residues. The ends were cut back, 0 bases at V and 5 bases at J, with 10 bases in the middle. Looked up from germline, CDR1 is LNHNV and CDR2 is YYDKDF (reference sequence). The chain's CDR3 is CATSRDPGTYGYTF. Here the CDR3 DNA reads TGTGCCACCAGCAGAGATCCAGGGACATATGGCTACACCTTC.

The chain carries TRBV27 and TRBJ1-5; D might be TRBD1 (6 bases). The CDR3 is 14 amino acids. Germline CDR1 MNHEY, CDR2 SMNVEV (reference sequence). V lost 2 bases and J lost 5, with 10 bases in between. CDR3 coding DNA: TGTGCCAGCAGTTTAGTGGGGGGGCATCAGCCCCAGCATTTT. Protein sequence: CASSLVGGHQPQHF.

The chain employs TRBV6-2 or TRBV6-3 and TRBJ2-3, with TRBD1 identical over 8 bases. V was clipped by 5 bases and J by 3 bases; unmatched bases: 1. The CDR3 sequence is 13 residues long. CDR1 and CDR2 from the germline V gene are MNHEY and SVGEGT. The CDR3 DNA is TGTGCCAGCAGTGGACAGGGAACAGATACGCAGTATTTT. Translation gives CASSGQGTDTQYF.

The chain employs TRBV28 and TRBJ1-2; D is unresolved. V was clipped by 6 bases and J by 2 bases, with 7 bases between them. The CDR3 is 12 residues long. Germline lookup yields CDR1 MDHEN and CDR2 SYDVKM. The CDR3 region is CASSLRNYGYTF. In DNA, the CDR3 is TGTGCCAGCAGCCTGAGGAACTATGGCTACACCTTC.

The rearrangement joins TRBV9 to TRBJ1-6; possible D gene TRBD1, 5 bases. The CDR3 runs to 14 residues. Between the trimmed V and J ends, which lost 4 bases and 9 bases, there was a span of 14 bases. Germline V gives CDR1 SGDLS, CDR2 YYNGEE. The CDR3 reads CASSYQGIVSPLHF. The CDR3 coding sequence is TGTGCCAGCAGCTACCAGGGTATAGTTTCACCCCTCCACTTT.

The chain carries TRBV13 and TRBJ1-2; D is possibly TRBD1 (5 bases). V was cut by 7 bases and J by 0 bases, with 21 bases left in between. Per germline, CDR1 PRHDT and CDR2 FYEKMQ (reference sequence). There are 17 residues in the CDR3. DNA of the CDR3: TGTGCCAGCACCCAGGGTCGAACAGACATTCCTAACTATGGCTACACCTTC. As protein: CASTQGRTDIPNYGYTF.

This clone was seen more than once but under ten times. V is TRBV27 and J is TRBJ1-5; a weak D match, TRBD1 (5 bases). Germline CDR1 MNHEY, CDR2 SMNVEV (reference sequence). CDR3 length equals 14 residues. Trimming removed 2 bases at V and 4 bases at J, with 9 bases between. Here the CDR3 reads CASSLVGGNQPQHF. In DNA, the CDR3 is TGTGCCAGCAGTTTAGTGGGGGGGAATCAGCCCCAGCATTTT.

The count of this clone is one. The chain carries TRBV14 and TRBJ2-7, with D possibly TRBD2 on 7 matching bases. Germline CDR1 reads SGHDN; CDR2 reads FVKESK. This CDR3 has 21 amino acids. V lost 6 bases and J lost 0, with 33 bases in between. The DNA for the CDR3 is TGTGCCAGCAGTCGATCCCGGGGGGCATTCCGGGCCGGGGGGACCTCCTACGAGCAGTACTTC. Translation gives CASSRSRGAFRAGGTSYEQYF.

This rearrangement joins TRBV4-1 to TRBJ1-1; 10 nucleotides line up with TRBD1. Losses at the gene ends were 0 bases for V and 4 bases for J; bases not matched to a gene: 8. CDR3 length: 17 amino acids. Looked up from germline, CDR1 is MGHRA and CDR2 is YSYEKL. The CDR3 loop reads CASSQDPTGGLVTEAFF. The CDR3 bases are TGCGCCAGCAGCCAAGATCCGACAGGGGGCTTGGTCACTGAAGCTTTCTTT.